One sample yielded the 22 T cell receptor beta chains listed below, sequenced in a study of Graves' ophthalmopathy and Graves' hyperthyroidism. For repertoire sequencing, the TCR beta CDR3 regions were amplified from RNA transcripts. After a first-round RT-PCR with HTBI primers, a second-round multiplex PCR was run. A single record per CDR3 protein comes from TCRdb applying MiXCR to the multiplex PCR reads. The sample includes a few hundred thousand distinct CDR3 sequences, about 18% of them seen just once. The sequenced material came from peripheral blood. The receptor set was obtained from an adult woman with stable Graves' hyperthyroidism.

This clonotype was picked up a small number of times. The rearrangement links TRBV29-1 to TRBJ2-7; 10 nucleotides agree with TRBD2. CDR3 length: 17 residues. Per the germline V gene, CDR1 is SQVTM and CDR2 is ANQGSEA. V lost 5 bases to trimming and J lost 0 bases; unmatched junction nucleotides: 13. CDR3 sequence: CSVTASGSSGLSYEQYF. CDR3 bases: TGCAGCGTTACGGCTAGCGGGAGTAGCGGACTCTCCTACGAGCAGTACTTC.

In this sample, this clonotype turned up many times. The CDR3 region is CATSDSTDRGAGANVLTF. The CDR3 DNA is TGTGCCACCAGTGATTCCACCGACCGGGGCGCTGGGGCCAACGTCCTGACTTTC. The rearrangement uses TRBV24-1 and TRBJ2-6; D is possibly TRBD1 or TRBD2 (5 bases each). CDR1 and CDR2 (germline): KGHDR, SFDVKD. Deletions cut 2 bases from V and 2 bases from J, with 15 bases between. CDR3 length: 18 residues.

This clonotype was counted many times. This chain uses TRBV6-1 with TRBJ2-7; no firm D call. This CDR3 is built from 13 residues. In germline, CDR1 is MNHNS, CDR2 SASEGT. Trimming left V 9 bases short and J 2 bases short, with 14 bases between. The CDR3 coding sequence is TGTGCCAGTGGACCAGTGGCCCCCTACGAGCAGTACTTC. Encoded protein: CASGPVAPYEQYF.

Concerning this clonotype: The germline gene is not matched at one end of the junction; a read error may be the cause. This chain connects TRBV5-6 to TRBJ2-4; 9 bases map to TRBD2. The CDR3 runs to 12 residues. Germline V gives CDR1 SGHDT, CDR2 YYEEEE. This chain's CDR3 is CASSPISGRRTF. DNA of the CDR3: TGTGCCAGCAGCCCGATAAGCGGGAGGCGTACCTTC.

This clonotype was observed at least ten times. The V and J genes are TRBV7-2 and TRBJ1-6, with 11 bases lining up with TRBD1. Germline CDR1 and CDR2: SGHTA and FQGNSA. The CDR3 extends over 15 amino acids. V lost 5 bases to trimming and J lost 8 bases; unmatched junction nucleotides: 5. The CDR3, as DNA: TGTGCCAGCAGCCGTGCGGGACAGGGGGATTCACCCCTCCACTTT. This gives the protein CASSRAGQGDSPLHF.

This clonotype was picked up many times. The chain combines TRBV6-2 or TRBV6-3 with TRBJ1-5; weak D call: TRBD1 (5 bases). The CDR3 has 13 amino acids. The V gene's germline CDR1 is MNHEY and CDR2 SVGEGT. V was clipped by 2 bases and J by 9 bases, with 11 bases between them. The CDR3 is CASSYVVGGPQHF. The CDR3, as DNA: TGTGCCAGCAGTTACGTAGTGGGGGGGCCCCAGCATTTT.

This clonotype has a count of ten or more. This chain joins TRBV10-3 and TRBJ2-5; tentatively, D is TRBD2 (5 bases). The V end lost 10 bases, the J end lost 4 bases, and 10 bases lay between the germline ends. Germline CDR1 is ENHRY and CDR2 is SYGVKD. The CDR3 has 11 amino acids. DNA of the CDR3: TGTGCCACCGCGGACTTAGAGACCCAGTACTTC. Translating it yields CATADLETQYF.

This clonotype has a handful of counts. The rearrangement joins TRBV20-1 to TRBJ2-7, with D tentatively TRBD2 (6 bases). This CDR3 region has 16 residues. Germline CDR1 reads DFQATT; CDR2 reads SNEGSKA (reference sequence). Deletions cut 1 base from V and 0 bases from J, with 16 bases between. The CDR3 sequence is CSARGIRDSLSYEQYF. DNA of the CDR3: TGCAGTGCTAGAGGGATCCGGGACTCACTCTCCTACGAGCAGTACTTC.

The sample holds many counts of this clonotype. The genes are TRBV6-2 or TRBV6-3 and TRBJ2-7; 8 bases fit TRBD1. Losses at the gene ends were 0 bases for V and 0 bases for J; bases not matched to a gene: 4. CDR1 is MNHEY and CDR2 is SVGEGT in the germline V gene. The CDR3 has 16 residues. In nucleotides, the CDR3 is TGTGCCAGCAGTTACTCCCCAGGGGGCAGCTCCTACGAGCAGTACTTC. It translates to CASSYSPGGSSYEQYF.

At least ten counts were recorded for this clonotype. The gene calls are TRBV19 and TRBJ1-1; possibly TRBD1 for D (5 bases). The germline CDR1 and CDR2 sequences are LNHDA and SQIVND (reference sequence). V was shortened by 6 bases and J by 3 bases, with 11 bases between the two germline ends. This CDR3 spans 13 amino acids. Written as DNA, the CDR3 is TGTGCCAGTAGGCAGGGCGTGGACACTGAAGCTTTCTTT. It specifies CASRQGVDTEAFF.

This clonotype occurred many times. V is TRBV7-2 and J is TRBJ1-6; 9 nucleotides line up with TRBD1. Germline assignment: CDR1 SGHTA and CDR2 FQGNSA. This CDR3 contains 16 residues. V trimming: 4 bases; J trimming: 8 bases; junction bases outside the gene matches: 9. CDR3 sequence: CASSSGTGSRYSPLHF. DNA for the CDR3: TGTGCCAGCAGCTCCGGGACAGGGAGTCGTTATTCACCCCTCCACTTT. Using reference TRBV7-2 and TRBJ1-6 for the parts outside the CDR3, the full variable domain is GAGVSQSPSNKVTEKGKDVELRCDPISGHTALYWYRQSLGQGLEFLIYFQGNSAPDKSGLPSDRFSAERTGGSVSTLTIQRTQQEDSAVYLCASSSGTGSRYSPLHFGNGTRLTVT.

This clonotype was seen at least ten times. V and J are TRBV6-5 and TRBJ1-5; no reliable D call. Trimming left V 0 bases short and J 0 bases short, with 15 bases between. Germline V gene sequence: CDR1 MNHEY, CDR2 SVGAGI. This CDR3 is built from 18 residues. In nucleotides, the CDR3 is TGTGCCAGCAGTTACTCCCGTCGCAGCCCGTATAGCAATCAGCCCCAGCATTTT. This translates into CASSYSRRSPYSNQPQHF.

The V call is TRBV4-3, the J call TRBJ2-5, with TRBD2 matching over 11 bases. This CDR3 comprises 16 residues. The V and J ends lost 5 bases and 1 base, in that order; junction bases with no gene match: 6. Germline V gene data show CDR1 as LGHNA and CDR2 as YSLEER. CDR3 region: CASSKGSGRVQETQYF. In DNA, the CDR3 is TGCGCCAGCAGCAAGGGTAGCGGGAGGGTCCAAGAGACCCAGTACTTC.

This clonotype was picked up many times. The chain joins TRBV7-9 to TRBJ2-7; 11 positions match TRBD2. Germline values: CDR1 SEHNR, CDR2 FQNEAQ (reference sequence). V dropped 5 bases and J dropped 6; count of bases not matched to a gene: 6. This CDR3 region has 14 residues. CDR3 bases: TGTGCCAGCAGCCCTCCGGGACTAGCGGTCGAGCAGTACTTC. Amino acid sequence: CASSPPGLAVEQYF.

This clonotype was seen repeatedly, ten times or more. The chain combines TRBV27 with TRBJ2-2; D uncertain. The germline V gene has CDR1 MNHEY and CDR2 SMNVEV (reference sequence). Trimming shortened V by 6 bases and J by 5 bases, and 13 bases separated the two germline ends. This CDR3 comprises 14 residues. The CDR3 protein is CASRPASTTGELFF. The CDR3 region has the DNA TGTGCCAGCAGGCCCGCCTCTACGACCGGGGAGCTGTTTTTT.

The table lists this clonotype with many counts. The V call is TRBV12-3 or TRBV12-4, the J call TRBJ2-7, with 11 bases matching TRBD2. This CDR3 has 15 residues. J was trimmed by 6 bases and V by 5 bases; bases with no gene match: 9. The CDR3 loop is CASSPVAGGPSEQYF. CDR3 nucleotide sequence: TGTGCCAGCAGTCCCGTAGCGGGAGGGCCGTCCGAGCAGTACTTC.

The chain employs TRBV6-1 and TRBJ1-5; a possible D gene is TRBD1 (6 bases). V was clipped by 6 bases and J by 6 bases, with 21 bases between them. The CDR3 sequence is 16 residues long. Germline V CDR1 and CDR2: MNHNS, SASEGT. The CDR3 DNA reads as TGTGCCAGCAGACCCGAGCCACAGGGTATCGGTCAGCCCCAGCATTTT. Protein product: CASRPEPQGIGQPQHF.

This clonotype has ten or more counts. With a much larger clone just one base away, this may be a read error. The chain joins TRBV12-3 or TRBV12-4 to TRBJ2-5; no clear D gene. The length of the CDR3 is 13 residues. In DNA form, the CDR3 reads TGTGCCAGCAGGACCTCCACGAAAGAGACCCAGCACTTC. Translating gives CASRTSTKETQHF.

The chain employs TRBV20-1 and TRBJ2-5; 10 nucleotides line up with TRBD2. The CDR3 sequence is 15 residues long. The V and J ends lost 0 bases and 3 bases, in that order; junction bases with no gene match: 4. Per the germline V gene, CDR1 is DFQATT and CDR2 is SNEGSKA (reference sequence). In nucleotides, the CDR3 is TGCAGTGCTAGAGATTGGCTAGCGGGAGAAGAGACCCAGTACTTC. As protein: CSARDWLAGEETQYF.

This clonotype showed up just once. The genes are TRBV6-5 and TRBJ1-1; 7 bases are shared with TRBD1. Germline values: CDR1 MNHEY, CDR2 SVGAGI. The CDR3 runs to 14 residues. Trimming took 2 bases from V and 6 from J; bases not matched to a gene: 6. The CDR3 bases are TGTGCCAGCAGTTACGACAGGGCTGGCGCTGAAGCTTTCTTT. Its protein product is CASSYDRAGAEAFF.

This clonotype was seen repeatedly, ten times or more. The CDR3 is CASKGGDGYTF. DNA for the CDR3: TGTGCCAGCAAGGGAGGGGACGGCTACACCTTC. The genes are TRBV2 and TRBJ1-2, with D perhaps TRBD1 (5 bases). The CDR3 runs to 11 residues. V dropped 7 bases and J dropped 8 bases, with 11 bases sitting between them. Germline V lookup: CDR1 SNHLY, CDR2 FYNNEI.

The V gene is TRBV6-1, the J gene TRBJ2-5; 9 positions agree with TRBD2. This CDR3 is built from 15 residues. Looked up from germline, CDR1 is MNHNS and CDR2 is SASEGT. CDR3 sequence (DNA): TGTGTCATCAGTGAACGGGCGGGAGGGCAAGAGACCCAGTACTTC. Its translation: CVISERAGGQETQYF.